These 5 T cell receptor beta chains originate from one sample sequenced in a study of blood T cell repertoires in COVID-19. TCRdb keeps only in-frame clones here, not all; method: immunoSEQ multiplex PCR. The sample contains 130,000 or so clones, 84% of which appear only once. Specimen: PBMCs or T cells enriched from blood (not recorded which). These receptors all come from a man aged 35-49 years with acute COVID-19.

This clone was seen a single time. The gene calls are TRBV28 and TRBJ2-7; 8 bases match TRBD2. The CDR3 length is 13 residues. Germline values: CDR1 MDHEN, CDR2 SYDVKM. The junction had 7 bases not matched to a gene; V was cut back by 7 bases and J by 5 bases. The CDR3 sequence: CASTGGSDHEQYF. CDR3 nucleotide sequence: TGTGCCAGCACGGGGGGGTCGGACCACGAGCAGTACTTC.

This clone came up a few times. The J gene is TRBJ1-2, the V gene TRBV6-5, with D possibly matching TRBD1 (6 bases). CDR3 length: 15 residues. The V end was cut by 6 bases, the J end by 6 bases, with 20 bases between. Germline CDR1 reads MNHEY; CDR2 reads SVGAGI. This chain's CDR3 is CASSIQGSLGDGYTF. The CDR3 nucleotides are TGTGCCAGCAGCATTCAGGGGTCCCTAGGTGATGGCTACACCTTC.

This clone was picked up one time. V usage is TRBV7-2 and J usage is TRBJ2-7; TRBD1 matches 7 bases. This CDR3 region has 15 residues. Germline V CDR1 and CDR2: SGHTA, FQGNSA. V shed 1 base, J shed 4 bases, and the junction held 7 bases outside the gene matches. The CDR3 sequence is CASSLGEGAVYEQYF. The CDR3 DNA reads TGTGCCAGCAGCTTAGGAGAGGGGGCAGTTTACGAGCAGTACTTC.

This chain links TRBV12-3 or TRBV12-4 with TRBJ1-1; the D gene is possibly TRBD1 (6 bases). CDR3 length: 13 amino acids. Trimming left V 6 bases short and J 1 base short, with 9 bases between. The chain's CDR3 is CASRPTGNTEAFF. The CDR3 DNA sequence: TGTGCCAGCAGACCGACAGGGAACACTGAAGCTTTCTTT.

The CDR3 nucleotides are TGTGCCAGCAGCGTAGTCGGGGACAGGGTGAACACTGAAGCTTTCTTT. Translating gives CASSVVGDRVNTEAFF. The chain joins TRBV9 to TRBJ1-1, with 9 nucleotides matching TRBD1. The CDR3 totals 16 residues. The trim removed 0 bases at V and 0 bases at J, leaving 3 bases unmatched. CDR1 is SGDLS, CDR2 YYNGEE, per germline.